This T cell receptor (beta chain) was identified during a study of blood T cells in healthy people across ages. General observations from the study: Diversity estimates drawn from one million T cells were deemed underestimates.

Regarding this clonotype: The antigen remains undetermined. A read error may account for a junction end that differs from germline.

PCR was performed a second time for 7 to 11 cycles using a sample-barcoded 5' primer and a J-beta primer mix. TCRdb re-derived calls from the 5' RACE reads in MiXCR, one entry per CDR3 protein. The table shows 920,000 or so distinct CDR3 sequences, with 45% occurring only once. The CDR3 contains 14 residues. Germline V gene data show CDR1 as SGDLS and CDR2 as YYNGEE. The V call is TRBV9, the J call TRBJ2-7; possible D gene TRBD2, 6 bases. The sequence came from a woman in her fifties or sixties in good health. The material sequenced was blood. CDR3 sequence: CASSPRTKNYEHYF. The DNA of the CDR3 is TGTGCCAGCAGCCCCAGGACTAAAAACTACGAGCATTACTTC.